Below, one T cell receptor (beta chain) is given with its context. This sample was taken from a study of blood T cell repertoires in COVID-19. The V and J ends lost 5 bases and 0 bases, in that order; junction bases with no gene match: 6. The CDR3 is made up of 18 amino acids. The germline CDR1 and CDR2 sequences are SGHRS and YFSETQ. The assay was immunoSEQ multiplex PCR, and TCRdb's table has in-frame clones only and misses some. The sample carries 75,000 to 85,000 clones, 75% to 90% recorded once. Sequenced material: peripheral blood. The origin of this receptor is a human donor in a cohort sampled during active COVID-19. The chain is built from TRBV5-1 and TRBJ2-1; the match to TRBD2 covers 15 bases. CDR3 loop: CASSWGLAGGSSYNEQFF. CDR3 in DNA: TGCGCCAGCAGTTGGGGACTAGCGGGAGGTAGCTCCTACAATGAGCAGTTCTTC.